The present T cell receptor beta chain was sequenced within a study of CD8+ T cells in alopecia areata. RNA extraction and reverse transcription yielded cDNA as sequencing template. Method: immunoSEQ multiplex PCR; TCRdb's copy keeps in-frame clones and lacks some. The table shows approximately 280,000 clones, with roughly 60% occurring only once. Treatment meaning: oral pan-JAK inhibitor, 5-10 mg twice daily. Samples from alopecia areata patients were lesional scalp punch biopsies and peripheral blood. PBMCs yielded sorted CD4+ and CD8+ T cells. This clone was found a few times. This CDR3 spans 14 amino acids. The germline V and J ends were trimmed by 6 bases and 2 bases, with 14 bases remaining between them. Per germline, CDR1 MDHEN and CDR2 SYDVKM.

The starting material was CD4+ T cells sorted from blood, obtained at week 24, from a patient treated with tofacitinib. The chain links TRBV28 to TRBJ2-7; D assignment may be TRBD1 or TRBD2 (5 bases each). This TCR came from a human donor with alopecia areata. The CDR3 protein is CASSFLGTAYEQYF. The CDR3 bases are TGTGCCAGCAGCTTTCTGGGGACGGCCTACGAGCAGTACTTC. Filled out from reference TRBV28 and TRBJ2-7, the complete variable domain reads DVKVTQSSRYLVKRTGEKVFLECVQDMDHENMFWYRQDPGLGLRLIYFSYDVKMKEKGDIPEGYSVSREKKERFSLILESASTNQTSMYLCASSFLGTAYEQYFGPGTRLTVT.